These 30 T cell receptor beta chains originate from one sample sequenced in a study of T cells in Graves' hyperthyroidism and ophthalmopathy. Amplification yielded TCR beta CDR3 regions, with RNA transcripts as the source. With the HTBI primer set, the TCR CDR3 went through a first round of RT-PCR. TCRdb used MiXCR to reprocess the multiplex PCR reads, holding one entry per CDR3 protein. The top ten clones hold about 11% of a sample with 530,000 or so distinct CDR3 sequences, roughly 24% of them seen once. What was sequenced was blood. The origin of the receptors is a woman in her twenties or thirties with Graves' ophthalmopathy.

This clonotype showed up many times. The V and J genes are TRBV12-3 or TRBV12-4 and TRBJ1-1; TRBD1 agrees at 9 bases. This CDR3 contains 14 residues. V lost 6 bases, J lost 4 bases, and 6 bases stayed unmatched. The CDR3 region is CASSLQGAGTEAFF. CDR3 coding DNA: TGTGCCAGCAGCCTACAGGGGGCGGGCACTGAAGCTTTCTTT.

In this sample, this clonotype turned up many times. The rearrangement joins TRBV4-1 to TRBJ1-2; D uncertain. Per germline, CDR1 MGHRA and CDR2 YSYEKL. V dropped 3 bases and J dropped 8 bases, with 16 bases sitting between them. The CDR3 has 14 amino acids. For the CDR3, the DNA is TGCGCCAGCAGCCAGGAGCCCGCCTCGTCAGGCTACACCTTC. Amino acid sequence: CASSQEPASSGYTF.

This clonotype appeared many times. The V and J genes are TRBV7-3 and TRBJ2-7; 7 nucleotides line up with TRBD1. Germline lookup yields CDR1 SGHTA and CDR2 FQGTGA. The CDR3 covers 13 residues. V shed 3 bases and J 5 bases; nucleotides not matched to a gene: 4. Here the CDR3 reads CASSFETGHEQYF. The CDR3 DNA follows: TGTGCCAGCAGCTTTGAGACAGGGCACGAGCAGTACTTC.

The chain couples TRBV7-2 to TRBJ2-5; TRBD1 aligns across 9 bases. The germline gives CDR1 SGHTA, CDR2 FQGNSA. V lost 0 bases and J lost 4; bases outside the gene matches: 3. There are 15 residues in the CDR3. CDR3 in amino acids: CASSLAGTGRETQYF. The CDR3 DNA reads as TGTGCCAGCAGCTTAGCTGGGACAGGGAGAGAGACCCAGTACTTC.

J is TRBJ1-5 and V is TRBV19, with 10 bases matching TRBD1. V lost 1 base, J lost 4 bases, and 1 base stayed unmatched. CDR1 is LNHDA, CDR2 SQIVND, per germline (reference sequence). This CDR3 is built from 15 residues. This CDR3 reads CASSIGGQGNQPQHF. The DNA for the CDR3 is TGTGCCAGTAGTATAGGGGGACAGGGGAATCAGCCCCAGCATTTT.

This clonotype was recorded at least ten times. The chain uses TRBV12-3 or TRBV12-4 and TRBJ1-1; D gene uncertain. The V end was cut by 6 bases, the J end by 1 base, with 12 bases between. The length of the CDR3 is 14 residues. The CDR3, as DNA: TGTGCCAGCAGCCATGGACTGACGAACACTGAAGCTTTCTTT. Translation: CASSHGLTNTEAFF.

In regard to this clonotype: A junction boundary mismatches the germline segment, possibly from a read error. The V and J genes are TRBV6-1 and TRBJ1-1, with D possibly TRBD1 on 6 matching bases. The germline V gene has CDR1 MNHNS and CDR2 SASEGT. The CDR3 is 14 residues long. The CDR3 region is CASTEGTEGGEAFF. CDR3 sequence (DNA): TGTGCCAGCACTGAAGGGACTGAAGGGGGTGAAGCTTTCTTT.

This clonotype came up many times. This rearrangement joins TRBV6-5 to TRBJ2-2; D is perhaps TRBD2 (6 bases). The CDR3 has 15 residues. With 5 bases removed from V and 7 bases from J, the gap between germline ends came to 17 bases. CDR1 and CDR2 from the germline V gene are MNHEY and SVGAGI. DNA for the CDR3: TGTGCCAGCAGTCCTCGACAGCCGGGGGACGGGGAGCTGTTTTTT. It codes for CASSPRQPGDGELFF.

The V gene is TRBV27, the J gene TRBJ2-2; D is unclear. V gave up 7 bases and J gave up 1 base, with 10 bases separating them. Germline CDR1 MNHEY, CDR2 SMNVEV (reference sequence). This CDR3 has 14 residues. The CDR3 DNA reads TGTGCCAGCACGCGGAGACTGAACACCGGGGAGCTGTTTTTT. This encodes CASTRRLNTGELFF.

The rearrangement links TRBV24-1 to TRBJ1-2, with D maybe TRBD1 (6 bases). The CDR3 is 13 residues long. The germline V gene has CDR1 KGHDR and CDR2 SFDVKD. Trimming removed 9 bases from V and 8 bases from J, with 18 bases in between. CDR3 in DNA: TGTGCCACCCCCCGGGACATGCTTAGAGGCTACACCTTC. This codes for CATPRDMLRGYTF.

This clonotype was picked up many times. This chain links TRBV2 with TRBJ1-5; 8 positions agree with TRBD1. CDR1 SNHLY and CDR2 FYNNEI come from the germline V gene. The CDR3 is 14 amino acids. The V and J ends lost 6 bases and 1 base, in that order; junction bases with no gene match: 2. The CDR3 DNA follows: TGTGCCAGCAGACAGGGGGTAAGCAATCAGCCCCAGCATTTT. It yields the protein CASRQGVSNQPQHF.

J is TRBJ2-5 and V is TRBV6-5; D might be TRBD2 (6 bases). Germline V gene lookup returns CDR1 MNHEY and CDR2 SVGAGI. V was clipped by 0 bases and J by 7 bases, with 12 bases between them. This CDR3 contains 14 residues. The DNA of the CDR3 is TGTGCCAGCAGTTACTCGACGGGCGGGGCGACCCAGTACTTC. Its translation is CASSYSTGGATQYF.

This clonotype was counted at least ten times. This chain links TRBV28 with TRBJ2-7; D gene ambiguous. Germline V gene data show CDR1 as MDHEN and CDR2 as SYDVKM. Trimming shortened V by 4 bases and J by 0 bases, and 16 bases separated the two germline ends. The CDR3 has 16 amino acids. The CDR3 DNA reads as TGTGCCAGCAGTTCCCCCTGGTTTGGGCGCTCCTACGAGCAGTACTTC. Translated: CASSSPWFGRSYEQYF.

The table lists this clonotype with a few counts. The DNA of the CDR3 is TGCAGTGCTAGATCCACAGGTGGGGGTCGAATGGAGCCCCAGCATTTT. It codes for CSARSTGGGRMEPQHF. This sequence joins TRBV20-1 and TRBJ1-5; perhaps TRBD1 as D (5 bases). The CDR3 is 16 amino acids. With 2 bases removed from V and 8 bases from J, the gap between germline ends came to 22 bases. CDR1 DFQATT and CDR2 SNEGSKA come from the germline V gene (reference sequence).

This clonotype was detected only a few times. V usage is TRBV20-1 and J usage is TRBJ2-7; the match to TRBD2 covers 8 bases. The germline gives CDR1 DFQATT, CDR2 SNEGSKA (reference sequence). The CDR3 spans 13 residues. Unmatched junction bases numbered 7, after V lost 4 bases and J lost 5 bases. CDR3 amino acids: CSATPGLGDEQYF. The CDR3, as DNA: TGCAGTGCTACCCCGGGACTAGGAGACGAGCAGTACTTC.

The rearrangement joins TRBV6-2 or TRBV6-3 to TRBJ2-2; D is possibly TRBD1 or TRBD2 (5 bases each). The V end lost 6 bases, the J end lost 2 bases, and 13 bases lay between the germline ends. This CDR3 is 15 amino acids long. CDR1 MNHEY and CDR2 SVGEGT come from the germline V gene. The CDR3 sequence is CASRRDGSNTGELFF. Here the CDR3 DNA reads TGTGCCAGCAGGAGGGACGGGTCAAACACCGGGGAGCTGTTTTTT.

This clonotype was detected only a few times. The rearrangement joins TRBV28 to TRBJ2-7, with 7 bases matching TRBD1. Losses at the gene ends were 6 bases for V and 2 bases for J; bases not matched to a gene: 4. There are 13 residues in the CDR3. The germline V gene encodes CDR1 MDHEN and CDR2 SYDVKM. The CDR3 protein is CASRTGQTYEQYF. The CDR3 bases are TGTGCCAGCAGGACGGGACAGACCTACGAGCAGTACTTC.

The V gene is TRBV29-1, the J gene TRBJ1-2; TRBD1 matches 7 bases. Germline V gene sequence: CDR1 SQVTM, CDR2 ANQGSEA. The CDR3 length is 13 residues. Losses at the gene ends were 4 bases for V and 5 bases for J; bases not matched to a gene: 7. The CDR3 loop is CSVAGGIEYGYTF. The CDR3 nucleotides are TGCAGCGTTGCAGGGGGGATTGAGTATGGCTACACCTTC. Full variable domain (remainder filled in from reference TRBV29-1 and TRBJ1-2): SAVISQKPSRDICQRGTSLTIQCQVDSQVTMMFWYRQQPGQSLTLIATANQGSEATYESGFVIDKFPISRPNLTFSTLTVSNMSPEDSSIYLCSVAGGIEYGYTFGSGTRLTVV.

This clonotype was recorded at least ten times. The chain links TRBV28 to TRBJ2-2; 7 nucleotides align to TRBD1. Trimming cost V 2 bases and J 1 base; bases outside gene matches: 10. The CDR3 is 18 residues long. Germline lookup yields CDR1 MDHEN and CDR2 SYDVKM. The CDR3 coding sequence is TGTGCCAGCAGTTTAGAACCGAGGGACAGCCAGAACACCGGGGAGCTGTTTTTT. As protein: CASSLEPRDSQNTGELFF.

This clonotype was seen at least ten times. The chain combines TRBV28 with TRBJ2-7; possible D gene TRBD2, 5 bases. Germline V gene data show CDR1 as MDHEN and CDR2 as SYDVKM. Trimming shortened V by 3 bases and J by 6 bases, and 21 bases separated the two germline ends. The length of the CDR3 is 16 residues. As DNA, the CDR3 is TGTGCCAGCAGTTTTGGACTCGGGATAGGGTCTTCCGAGCAGTACTTC. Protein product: CASSFGLGIGSSEQYF.

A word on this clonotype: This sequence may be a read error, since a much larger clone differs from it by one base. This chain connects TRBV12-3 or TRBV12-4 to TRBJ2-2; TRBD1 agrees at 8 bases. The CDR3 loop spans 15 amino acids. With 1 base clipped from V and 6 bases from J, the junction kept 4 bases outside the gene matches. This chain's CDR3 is CASSLGAGGSGELFF. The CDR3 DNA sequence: TGTGCCAGCAGTTTAGGGGCAGGGGGCTCCGGGGAGCTGTTTTTT.

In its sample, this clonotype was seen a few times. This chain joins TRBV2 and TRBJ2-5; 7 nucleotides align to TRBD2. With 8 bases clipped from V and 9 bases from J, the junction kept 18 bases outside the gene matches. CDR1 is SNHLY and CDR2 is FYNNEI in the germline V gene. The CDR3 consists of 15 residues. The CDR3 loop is CASSQGLAVPGAQYF. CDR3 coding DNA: TGTGCCAGCTCTCAAGGCCTAGCGGTCCCTGGGGCCCAGTACTTC.

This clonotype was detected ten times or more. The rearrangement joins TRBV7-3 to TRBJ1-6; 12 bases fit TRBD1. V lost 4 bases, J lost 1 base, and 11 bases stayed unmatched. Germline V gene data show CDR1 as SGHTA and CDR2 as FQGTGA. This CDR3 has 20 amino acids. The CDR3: CASSSNPGQGARSYNSPLHF. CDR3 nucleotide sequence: TGTGCCAGCAGCTCTAATCCGGGACAGGGGGCAAGGTCCTATAATTCACCCCTCCACTTT.

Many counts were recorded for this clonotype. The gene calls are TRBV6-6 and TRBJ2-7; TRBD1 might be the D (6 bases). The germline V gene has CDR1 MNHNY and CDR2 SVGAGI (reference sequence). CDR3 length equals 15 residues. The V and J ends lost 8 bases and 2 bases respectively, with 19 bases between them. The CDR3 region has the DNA TGTGCCAGCTACAGTCCGGGACACGGTCCCTACGAGCAGTACTTC. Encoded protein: CASYSPGHGPYEQYF.

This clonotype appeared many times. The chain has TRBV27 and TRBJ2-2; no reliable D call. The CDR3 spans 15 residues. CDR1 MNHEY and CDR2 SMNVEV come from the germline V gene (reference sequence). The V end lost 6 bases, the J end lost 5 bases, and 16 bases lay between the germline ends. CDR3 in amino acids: CASSSHSARTGELFF. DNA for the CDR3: TGTGCCAGCAGCAGCCACAGTGCCCGTACCGGGGAGCTGTTTTTT.

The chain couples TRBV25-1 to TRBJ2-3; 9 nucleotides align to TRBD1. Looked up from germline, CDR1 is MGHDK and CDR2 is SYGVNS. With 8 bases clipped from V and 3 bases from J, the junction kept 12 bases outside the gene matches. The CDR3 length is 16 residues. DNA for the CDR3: TGTGCCAGCCCTAATACCAGGGACAGGGTAACAGATACGCAGTATTTT. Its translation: CASPNTRDRVTDTQYF.

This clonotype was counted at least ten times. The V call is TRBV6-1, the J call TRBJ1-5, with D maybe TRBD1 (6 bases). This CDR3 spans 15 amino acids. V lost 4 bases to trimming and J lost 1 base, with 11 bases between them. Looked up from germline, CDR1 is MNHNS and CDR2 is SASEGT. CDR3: CASSAWGASNQPQHF. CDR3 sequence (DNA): TGTGCCAGCAGTGCGTGGGGGGCAAGCAATCAGCCCCAGCATTTT.

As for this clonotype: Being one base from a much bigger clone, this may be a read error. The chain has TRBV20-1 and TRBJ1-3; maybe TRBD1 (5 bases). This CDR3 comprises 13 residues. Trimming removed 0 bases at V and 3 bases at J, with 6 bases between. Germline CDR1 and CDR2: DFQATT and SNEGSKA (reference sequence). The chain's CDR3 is CSAREGVGNTIYF. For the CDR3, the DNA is TGCAGTGCTAGAGAGGGGGTTGGAAACACCATATATTTT.

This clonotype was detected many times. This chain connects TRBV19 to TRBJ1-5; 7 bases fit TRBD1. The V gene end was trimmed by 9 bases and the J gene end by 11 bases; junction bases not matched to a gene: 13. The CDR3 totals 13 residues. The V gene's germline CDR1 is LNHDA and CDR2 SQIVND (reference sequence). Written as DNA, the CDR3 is TGTGCCAGCGAGGGGGCGACAGGTGGGTCCCAGCATTTT. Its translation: CASEGATGGSQHF.

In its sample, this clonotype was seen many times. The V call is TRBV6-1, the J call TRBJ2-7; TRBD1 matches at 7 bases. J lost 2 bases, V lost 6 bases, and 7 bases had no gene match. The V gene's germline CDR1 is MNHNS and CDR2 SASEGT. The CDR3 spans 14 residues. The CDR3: CASRTAGGAYEQYF. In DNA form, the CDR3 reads TGTGCCAGCAGAACGGCAGGGGGAGCCTACGAGCAGTACTTC.